Presented here are 16 T cell receptor beta chains from one specimen sequenced in a study of T cell clones after liver transplantation. Assay: immunoSEQ multiplex PCR; the TCRdb copy retains only in-frame clones and omits some. Of tens of thousands of clones listed, roughly four fifths are singletons. The sample consisted of CD4+ T cells from blood, taken just over 45 months after liver transplant. The source of these receptors is a human patient who received a liver transplant. A subset of T cells may come from the graft donor.

The chain links TRBV7-9 to TRBJ2-7, with D tentatively TRBD1 (5 bases). V lost 3 bases and J 5 bases, leaving 14 bases between the germline ends. Germline V gives CDR1 SEHNR, CDR2 FQNEAQ (reference sequence). This CDR3 has 14 amino acids. This CDR3 reads CASSLEPKGDEQYF. For the CDR3, the DNA is TGTGCCAGCAGCTTGGAACCCAAAGGGGACGAGCAGTACTTC.

This rearrangement joins TRBV7-9 to TRBJ1-1; D possibly corresponds to TRBD1 (6 bases). The CDR3 sequence is 15 residues long. Germline CDR1 reads SEHNR; CDR2 reads FQNEAQ (reference sequence). Between the trimmed V and J ends, which lost 5 bases and 1 base, there was a span of 14 bases. In nucleotides, the CDR3 is TGTGCCAGCAGCCCCTACAGGGCTCGGAACACTGAAGCTTTCTTT. Amino acids: CASSPYRARNTEAFF.

The chain is built from TRBV6-6 and TRBJ2-5; 12 bases are shared with TRBD1. CDR1 is MNHNY, CDR2 SVGAGI, per germline (reference sequence). The CDR3 loop spans 16 amino acids. Trimming took 5 bases from V and 6 from J; bases not matched to a gene: 10. Here the CDR3 DNA reads TGTGCCAGCAGTACGGGGGACAGGGGGCGGGTAAAGACCCAGTACTTC. Protein sequence: CASSTGDRGRVKTQYF.

The rearrangement links TRBV11-2 to TRBJ2-7, with 7 bases identical to TRBD1. The CDR3 loop spans 15 amino acids. Germline CDR1 is SGHAT and CDR2 is FQNNGV. V was clipped by 5 bases and J by 2 bases; unmatched bases: 9. The DNA for the CDR3 is TGTGCCAGCAGCCCAAACAGGGGAGCCACCTACGAGCAGTACTTC. Its translation is CASSPNRGATYEQYF.

The rearrangement joins TRBV5-1 to TRBJ1-4; D is unclear. With 5 bases removed from V and 0 bases from J, the gap between germline ends came to 14 bases. CDR1 is SGHRS, CDR2 YFSETQ, per germline. The CDR3 has 16 residues. CDR3 DNA sequence: TGCGCCAGCAGACGAGTAGGTTCGGCAACTAATGAAAAACTGTTTTTT. Translated, it gives CASRRVGSATNEKLFF.

This sequence joins TRBV5-5 and TRBJ1-2, with 8 bases that match TRBD1. Looked up from germline, CDR1 is SGHKS and CDR2 is YYEKEE (reference sequence). The CDR3 has 16 amino acids. Losses at the gene ends were 4 bases for V and 3 bases for J; bases not matched to a gene: 11. For the CDR3, the DNA is TGTGCCAGCAGCCCCCGCTCGGGACAGGTGGACTATGGCTACACCTTC. Translation gives CASSPRSGQVDYGYTF.

The chain combines TRBV19 with TRBJ2-1; 9 nucleotides align to TRBD2. V was clipped by 4 bases and J by 0 bases; unmatched bases: 13. Germline CDR1 LNHDA, CDR2 SQIVND (reference sequence). The CDR3 runs 19 residues. The CDR3 loop is CASSRLAVLPPSSYNEQFF. The CDR3 nucleotides read TGTGCCAGTAGTAGACTAGCGGTCCTGCCCCCCAGCTCCTACAATGAGCAGTTCTTC.

This clone was recorded a few times. The chain couples TRBV10-2 to TRBJ2-7, with D possibly TRBD2 on 6 matching bases. From germline, CDR1 is WSHSY and CDR2 SAAADI. The CDR3 length is 15 residues. Trimming left V 0 bases short and J 0 bases short, with 9 bases between. CDR3 residues: CASSESSGLSYEQYF. The DNA of the CDR3 is TGCGCCAGCAGTGAGTCGTCGGGACTCTCCTACGAGCAGTACTTC.

In its sample, this clone was seen once. This chain uses TRBV5-5 with TRBJ2-3, with 8 bases that match TRBD1. J gave up 2 bases and V 2 bases, and 10 bases lay outside the gene matches. The CDR3 totals 17 residues. Germline CDR1 is SGHKS and CDR2 is YYEKEE (reference sequence). The CDR3 protein is CASSFLQGVGNTDTQYF. CDR3 nucleotides: TGTGCCAGCAGCTTCTTACAGGGGGTGGGTAACACAGATACGCAGTATTTT. Full variable domain (remainder filled in from reference TRBV5-5 and TRBJ2-3): DAGVTQSPTHLIKTRGQQVTLRCSPISGHKSVSWYQQVLGQGPQFIFQYYEKEERGRGNFPDRFSARQFPNYSSELNVNALLLGDSALYLCASSFLQGVGNTDTQYFGPGTRLTVL.

This chain connects TRBV5-6 to TRBJ1-2; a weak D match, TRBD1 (6 bases). V lost 4 bases to trimming and J lost 3 bases, with 10 bases between them. The CDR3 totals 13 residues. CDR1 is SGHDT and CDR2 is YYEEEE in the germline V gene. The CDR3 spells CASSPGTYYGYTF. The CDR3 DNA is TGTGCCAGCAGCCCCGGGACATACTATGGCTACACCTTC.

The V call is TRBV2, the J call TRBJ1-2; 8 nucleotides agree with TRBD1. The length of the CDR3 is 12 residues. The V and J ends lost 9 bases and 8 bases, in that order; junction bases with no gene match: 8. Germline V lookup: CDR1 SNHLY, CDR2 FYNNEI. In DNA, the CDR3 is TGTGCCAGTCTTTATGACAGGGGCGGCTACACCTTC. This encodes CASLYDRGGYTF.

The chain recombines TRBV19 with TRBJ1-5, with D perhaps matching TRBD1 (6 bases). Germline CDR1 and CDR2: LNHDA and SQIVND (reference sequence). The CDR3 loop spans 15 amino acids. V shed 3 bases and J shed 7 bases, with 16 bases lying between them. DNA for the CDR3: TGTGCCAGTAGTATCGGGGGGCCCAGGGGCCAGCCCCAGCATTTT. Amino acid sequence: CASSIGGPRGQPQHF.

The chain employs TRBV29-1 and TRBJ2-4; 9 bases map to TRBD1. Per germline, CDR1 SQVTM and CDR2 ANQGSEA. This CDR3 spans 15 amino acids. V was pared by 3 bases and J by 4 bases, with 7 bases of the junction left unmatched. CDR3 DNA: TGCAGCGTTGACGGACAGGGGTCGGGGAAAAACATTCAGTACTTC. It yields the protein CSVDGQGSGKNIQYF.

The chain has TRBV2 and TRBJ2-7; 7 bases are a match to TRBD1. Germline assignment: CDR1 SNHLY and CDR2 FYNNEI. The CDR3 is made up of 15 amino acids. V lost 0 bases to trimming and J lost 6 bases; unmatched junction nucleotides: 8. The CDR3 DNA sequence: TGTGCCAGCAGTGAAGCGCTTCAGAGGGGGCGCGAGCAGTACTTC. Protein sequence: CASSEALQRGREQYF.

This clone was observed a single time. This chain connects TRBV10-3 to TRBJ1-1; 7 bases line up with TRBD1. J was trimmed by 2 bases and V by 5 bases; bases with no gene match: 5. The germline gives CDR1 ENHRY, CDR2 SYGVKD. The CDR3 runs 14 residues. The CDR3 DNA reads as TGTGCCATCAGTCACAGGGGCCAAAACACTGAAGCTTTCTTT. It yields the protein CAISHRGQNTEAFF.

V usage is TRBV6-6 and J usage is TRBJ1-3, with D hard to call. Germline values: CDR1 MNHNY, CDR2 SVGAGI (reference sequence). Trimming pared 6 bases from V and 2 bases from J, leaving 14 bases between. The CDR3 spans 15 residues. CDR3 sequence: CASRSESSAGNTIYF. The CDR3 DNA sequence: TGTGCCAGCAGGTCGGAGAGTTCGGCTGGAAACACCATATATTTT.